This note documents a single TCR beta chain sequence. Its specificity is not known. This entry comes from a study of graft-versus-host responses after intestinal transplantation. Study-level results: Declining HvG levels early post-transplant were linked to peak circulating GvH clone levels.

The table came from immunoSEQ multiplex PCR; TCRdb's copy has only in-frame clones and leaves some out. This sample has more than 55,000 clones, with roughly 89% found just once. This CDR3 contains 14 residues. CDR1 and CDR2 from the germline V gene are SGHVS and FNYEAQ. V lost 5 bases, J lost 7 bases, and 12 bases lay in between. The clonotype comes from a human patient who received an intestinal transplant, so some T cells may come from the graft donor. Sequencing was performed on PBMCs, taken 26 days after transplant. The chain recombines TRBV7-6 with TRBJ1-6; TRBD1 is a possible D gene (5 bases). In DNA, the CDR3 is TGTGCCAGCAGCCAGACGGACACCAATTCACCCCTCCACTTT. Its protein is CASSQTDTNSPLHF.